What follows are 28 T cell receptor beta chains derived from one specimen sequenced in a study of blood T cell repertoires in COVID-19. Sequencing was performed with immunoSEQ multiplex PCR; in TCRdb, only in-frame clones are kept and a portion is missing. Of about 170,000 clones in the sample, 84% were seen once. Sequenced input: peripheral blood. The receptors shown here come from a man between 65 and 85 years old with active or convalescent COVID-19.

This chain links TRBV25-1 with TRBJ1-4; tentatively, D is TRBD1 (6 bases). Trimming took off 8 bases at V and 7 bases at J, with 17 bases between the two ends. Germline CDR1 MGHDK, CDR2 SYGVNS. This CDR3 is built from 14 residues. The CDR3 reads CASAPTGFIEKLFF. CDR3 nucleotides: TGTGCCAGCGCCCCGACAGGTTTTATTGAAAAACTGTTTTTT.

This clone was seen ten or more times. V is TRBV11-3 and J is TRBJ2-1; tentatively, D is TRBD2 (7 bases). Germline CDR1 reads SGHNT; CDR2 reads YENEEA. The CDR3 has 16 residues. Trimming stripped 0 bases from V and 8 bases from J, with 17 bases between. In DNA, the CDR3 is TGTGCCAGCAGCTTAGATGGGAGGGGGGGCAGCGATGAGCAGTTCTTC. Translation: CASSLDGRGGSDEQFF. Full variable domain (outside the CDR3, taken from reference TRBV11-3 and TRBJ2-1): EAGVVQSPRYKIIEKKQPVAFWCNPISGHNTLYWYLQNLGQGPELLIRYENEEAVDDSQLPKDRFSAERLKGVDSTLKIQPAELGDSAVYLCASSLDGRGGSDEQFFGPGTRLTVL.

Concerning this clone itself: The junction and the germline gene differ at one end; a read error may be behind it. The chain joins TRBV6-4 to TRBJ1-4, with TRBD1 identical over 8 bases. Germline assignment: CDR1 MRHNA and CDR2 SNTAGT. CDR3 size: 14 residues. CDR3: CATSLTGENEKLFF. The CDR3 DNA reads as TGTGCCACCAGTTTGACAGGGGAAAATGAAAAACTGTTTTTT.

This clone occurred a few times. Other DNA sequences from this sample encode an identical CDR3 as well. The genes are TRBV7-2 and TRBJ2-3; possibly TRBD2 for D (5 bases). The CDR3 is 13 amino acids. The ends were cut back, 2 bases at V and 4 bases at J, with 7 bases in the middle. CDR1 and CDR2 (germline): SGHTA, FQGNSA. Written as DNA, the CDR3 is TGTGCCAGCAGCTTAAGAGGGTCAGATACGCAGTATTTT. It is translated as CASSLRGSDTQYF. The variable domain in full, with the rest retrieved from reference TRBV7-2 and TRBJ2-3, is GAGVSQSPSNKVTEKGKDVELRCDPISGHTALYWYRQSLGQGLEFLIYFQGNSAPDKSGLPSDRFSAERTGGSVSTLTIQRTQQEDSAVYLCASSLRGSDTQYFGPGTRLTVL.

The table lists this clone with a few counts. This CDR3 reads CASSLGDRGYEQYF. DNA for the CDR3: TGTGCCAGCAGCTTGGGGGACAGGGGCTACGAGCAGTACTTC. The V call is TRBV5-6, the J call TRBJ2-7, with 10 bases fitting TRBD1. V lost 0 bases and J lost 3; bases outside the gene matches: 0. There are 14 residues in the CDR3. In germline, CDR1 is SGHDT, CDR2 YYEEEE.

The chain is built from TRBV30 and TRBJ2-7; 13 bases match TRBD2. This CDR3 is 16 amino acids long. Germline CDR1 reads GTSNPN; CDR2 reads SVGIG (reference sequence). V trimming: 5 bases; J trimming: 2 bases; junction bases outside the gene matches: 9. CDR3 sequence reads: CAWCNSGLAGAYEQYF. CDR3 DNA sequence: TGTGCCTGGTGTAACTCCGGACTAGCGGGGGCCTACGAGCAGTACTTC.

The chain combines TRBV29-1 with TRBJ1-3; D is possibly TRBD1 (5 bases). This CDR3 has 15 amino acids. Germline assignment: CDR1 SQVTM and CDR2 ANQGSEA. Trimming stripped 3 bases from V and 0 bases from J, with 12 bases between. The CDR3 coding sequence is TGCAGCGTTGAGACCTCGACAGCCTCTGGAAACACCATATATTTT. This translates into CSVETSTASGNTIYF.

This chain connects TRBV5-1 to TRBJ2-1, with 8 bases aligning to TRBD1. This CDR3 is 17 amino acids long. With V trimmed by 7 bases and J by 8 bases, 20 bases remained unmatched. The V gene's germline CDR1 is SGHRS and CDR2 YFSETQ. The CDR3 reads CASRLLRQGMGSDEQFF. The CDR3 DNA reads TGCGCCAGCCGACTATTACGACAGGGGATGGGCAGCGATGAGCAGTTCTTC.

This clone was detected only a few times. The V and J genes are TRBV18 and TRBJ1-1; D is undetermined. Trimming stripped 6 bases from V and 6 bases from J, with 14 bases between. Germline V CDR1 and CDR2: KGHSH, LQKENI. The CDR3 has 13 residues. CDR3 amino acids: CASSLTERAEAFF. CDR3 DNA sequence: TGTGCCAGCTCGCTAACAGAGAGGGCTGAAGCTTTCTTT.

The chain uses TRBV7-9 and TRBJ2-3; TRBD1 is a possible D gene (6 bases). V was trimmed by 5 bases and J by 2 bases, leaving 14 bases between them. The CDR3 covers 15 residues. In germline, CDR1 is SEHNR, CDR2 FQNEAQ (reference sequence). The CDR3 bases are TGTGCCAGCAGCGTCCAGGGGCTACCCACAGATACGCAGTATTTT. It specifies CASSVQGLPTDTQYF.

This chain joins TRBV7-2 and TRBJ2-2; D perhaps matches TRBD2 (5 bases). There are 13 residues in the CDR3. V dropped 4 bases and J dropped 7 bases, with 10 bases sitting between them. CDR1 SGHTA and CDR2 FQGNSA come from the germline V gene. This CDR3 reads CASSSRSGGELFF. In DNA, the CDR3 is TGTGCCAGCAGCTCCCGCAGCGGCGGGGAGCTGTTTTTT.

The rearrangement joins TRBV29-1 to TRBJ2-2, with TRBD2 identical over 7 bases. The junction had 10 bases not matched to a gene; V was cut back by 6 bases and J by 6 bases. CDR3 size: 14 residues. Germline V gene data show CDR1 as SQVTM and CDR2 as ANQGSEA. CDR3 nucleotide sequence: TGCAGCGTCCCTGGGGCCGGGGGGTCCGGGGAGCTGTTTTTT. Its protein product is CSVPGAGGSGELFF.

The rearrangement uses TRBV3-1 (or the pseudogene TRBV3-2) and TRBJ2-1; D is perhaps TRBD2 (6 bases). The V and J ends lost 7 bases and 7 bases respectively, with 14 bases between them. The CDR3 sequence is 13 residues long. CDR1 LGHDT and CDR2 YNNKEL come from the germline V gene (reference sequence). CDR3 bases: TGTGCCAGCATTTCCCTGACTAGTAATGAGCAGTTCTTC. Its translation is CASISLTSNEQFF.

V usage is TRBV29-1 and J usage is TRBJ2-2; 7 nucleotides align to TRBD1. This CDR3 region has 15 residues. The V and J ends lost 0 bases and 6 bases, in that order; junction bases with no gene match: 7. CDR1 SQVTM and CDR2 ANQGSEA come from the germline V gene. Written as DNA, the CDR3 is TGCAGCGTTGAAGATCTATGGCAGGGGGCCGGGGAGCTGTTTTTT. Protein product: CSVEDLWQGAGELFF.

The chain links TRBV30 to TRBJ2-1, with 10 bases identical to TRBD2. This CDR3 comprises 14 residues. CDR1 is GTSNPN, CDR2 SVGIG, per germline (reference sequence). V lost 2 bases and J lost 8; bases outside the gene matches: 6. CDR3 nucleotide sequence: TGTGCCTGGAGTACCACCGGGACTAGCGATGAGCAGTTCTTC. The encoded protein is CAWSTTGTSDEQFF.

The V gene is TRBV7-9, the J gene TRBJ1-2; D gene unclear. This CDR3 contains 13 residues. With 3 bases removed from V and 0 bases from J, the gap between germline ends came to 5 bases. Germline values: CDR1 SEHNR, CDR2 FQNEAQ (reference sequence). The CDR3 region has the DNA TGTGCCAGCAGCTTCAGCGCTAACTATGGCTACACCTTC. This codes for CASSFSANYGYTF.

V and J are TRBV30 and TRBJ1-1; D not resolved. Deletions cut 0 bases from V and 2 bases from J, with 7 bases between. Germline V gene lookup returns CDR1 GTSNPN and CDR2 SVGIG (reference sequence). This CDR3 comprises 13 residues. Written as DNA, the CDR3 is TGTGCCTGGAGTGTATGGACTAACACTGAAGCTTTCTTT. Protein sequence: CAWSVWTNTEAFF.

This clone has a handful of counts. The CDR3 sequence is CTSRDRGWEQYF. The CDR3, as DNA: TGTACGAGTCGGGACAGGGGATGGGAGCAGTACTTC. The V gene is TRBV2, the J gene TRBJ2-7; 10 bases align to TRBD1. The V gene's germline CDR1 is SNHLY and CDR2 FYNNEI. The CDR3 covers 12 residues. Full variable domain (rest looked up from reference TRBV2 and TRBJ2-7): EPEVTQTPSHQVTQMGQEVILRCVPISNHLYFYWYRQILGQKVEFLVSFYNNEISEKSEIFDDQFSVERPDGSNFTLKIRSTKLEDSAMYFCTSRDRGWEQYFGPGTRLTVT.

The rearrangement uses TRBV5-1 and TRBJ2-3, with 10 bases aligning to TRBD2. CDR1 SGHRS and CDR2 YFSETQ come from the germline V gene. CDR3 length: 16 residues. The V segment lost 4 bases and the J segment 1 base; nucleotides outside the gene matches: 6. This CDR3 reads CASSPLTSGRTDTQYF. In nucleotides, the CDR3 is TGCGCCAGCAGCCCGCTGACTAGCGGGCGCACAGATACGCAGTATTTT.

This CDR3 reads CASSPRQGYNSPLHF. The CDR3 DNA reads TGTGCCAGCAGCCCGCGACAGGGCTATAATTCACCCCTCCACTTT. The rearrangement uses TRBV11-2 and TRBJ1-6; 7 positions match TRBD1. The germline gives CDR1 SGHAT, CDR2 FQNNGV. Trimming at V came to 5 bases and at J to 3 bases, leaving 4 bases not matched to a gene. The CDR3 has 15 residues.

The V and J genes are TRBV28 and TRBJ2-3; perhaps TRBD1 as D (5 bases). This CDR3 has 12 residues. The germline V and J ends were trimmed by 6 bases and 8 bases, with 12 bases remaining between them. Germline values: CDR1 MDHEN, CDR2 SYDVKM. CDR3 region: CASRDMAATQYF. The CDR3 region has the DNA TGTGCCAGCAGGGACATGGCGGCTACGCAGTATTTT.

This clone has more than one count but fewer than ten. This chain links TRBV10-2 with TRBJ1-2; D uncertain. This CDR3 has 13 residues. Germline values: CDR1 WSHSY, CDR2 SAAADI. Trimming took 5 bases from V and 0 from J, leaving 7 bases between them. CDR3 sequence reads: CASSKESNYGYTF. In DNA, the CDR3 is TGCGCCAGCAGTAAGGAGTCTAACTATGGCTACACCTTC.

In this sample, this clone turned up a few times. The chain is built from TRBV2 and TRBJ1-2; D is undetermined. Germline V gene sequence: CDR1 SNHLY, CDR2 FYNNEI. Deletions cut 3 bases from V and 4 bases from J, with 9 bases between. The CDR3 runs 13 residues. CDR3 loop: CASSDQAAYGYTF. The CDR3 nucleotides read TGTGCCAGCAGTGATCAGGCAGCCTATGGCTACACCTTC.

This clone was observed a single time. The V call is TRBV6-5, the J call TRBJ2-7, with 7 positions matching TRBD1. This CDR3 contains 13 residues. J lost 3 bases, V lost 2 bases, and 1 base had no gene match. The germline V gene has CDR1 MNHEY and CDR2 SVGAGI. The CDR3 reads CASSYRQGYEQYF. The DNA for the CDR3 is TGTGCCAGCAGTTACCGACAGGGCTACGAGCAGTACTTC.

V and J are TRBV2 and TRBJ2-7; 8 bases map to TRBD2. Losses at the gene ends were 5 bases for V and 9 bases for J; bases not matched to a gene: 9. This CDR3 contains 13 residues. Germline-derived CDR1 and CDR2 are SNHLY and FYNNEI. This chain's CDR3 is CASSSQRTSRQYF. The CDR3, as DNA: TGTGCCAGCAGTTCTCAGAGGACTAGCCGGCAGTACTTC.

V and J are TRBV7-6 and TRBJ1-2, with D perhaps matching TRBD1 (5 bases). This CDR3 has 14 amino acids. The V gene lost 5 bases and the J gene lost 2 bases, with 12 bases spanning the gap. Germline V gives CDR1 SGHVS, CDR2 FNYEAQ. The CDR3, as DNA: TGTGCCAGCAGCCCTGCGGGGGGGAACTATGGCTACACCTTC. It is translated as CASSPAGGNYGYTF.

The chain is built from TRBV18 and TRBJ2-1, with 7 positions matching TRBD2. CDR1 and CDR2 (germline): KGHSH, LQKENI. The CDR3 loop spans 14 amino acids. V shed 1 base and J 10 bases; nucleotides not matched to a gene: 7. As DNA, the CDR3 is TGTGCCAGCTCACCACAGGTCGAGACTAGCGAGCAGTTCTTC. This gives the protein CASSPQVETSEQFF.

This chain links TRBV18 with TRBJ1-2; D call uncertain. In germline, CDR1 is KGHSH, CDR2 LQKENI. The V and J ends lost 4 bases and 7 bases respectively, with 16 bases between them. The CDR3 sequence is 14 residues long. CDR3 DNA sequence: TGTGCCAGCTCACGTACCGAGGGCCAGATTGGCTACACCTTC. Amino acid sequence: CASSRTEGQIGYTF.